This TCR beta chain appears in the sequencing data of a study of cytomegalovirus exposure and HLA in healthy donors. With 60 Vbeta and 13 Jbeta primers, the PCR was carried out. Sequencing was performed with immunoSEQ multiplex PCR; in TCRdb, only in-frame clones are kept and a portion is missing. Among about 160,000 clones listed, 82% were seen once. The CDR3 has 15 residues. With 5 bases clipped from V and 1 base from J, the junction kept 7 bases outside the gene matches. Germline V gene sequence: CDR1 SGHNT, CDR2 YYREEE (reference sequence). The chain uses TRBV5-4 and TRBJ1-1; TRBD1 aligns across 8 bases. Sequencing was carried out using PBMCs. The sequence was obtained from a male donor in good health and CMV-seropositive. CDR3 region: CASSRAGTGNTEAFF. The CDR3 nucleotides read TGTGCCAGCAGTCGTGCCGGGACAGGGAACACTGAAGCTTTCTTT.